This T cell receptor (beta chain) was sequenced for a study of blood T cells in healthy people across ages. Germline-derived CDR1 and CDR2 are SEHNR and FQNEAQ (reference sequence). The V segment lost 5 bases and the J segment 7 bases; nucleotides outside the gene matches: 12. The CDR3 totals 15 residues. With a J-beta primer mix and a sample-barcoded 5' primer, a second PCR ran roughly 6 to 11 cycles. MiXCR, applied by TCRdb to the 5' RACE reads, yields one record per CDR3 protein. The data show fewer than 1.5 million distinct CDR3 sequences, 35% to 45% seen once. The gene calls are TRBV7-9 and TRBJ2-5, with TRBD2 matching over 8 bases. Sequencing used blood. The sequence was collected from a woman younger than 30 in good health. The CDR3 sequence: CASSHASGRRGTQYF. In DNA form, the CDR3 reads TGTGCCAGCAGCCACGCAAGCGGGAGACGTGGGACCCAGTACTTC.